The 29 T cell receptor beta chains in this list originate from one sample, sequenced in a study of human T cells and chemical hapten exposure. TCRdb reanalysed the RACE reads using MiXCR and keeps one entry per CDR3 protein. The profile shows some 380,000 distinct CDR3 sequences, nearly 5% of them singletons. Time point indicated: patch test 1, 2 weeks after DPC sensitization. Treatment: therapeutic diphenylcyclopropenone sensitization with weekly scalp DPC. Material: whole blood, obtained in connection with sensitization to the hapten diphenylcyclopropenone (DPC). These receptors all come from a woman aged 50 to 60 with alopecia areata. Some clones in this sample may be carry-over from other donors' samples.

There are many counts of this clonotype. The J gene is TRBJ2-6, the V gene TRBV5-5; 11 nucleotides line up with TRBD1. The length of the CDR3 is 17 residues. Germline values: CDR1 SGHKS, CDR2 YYEKEE (reference sequence). J was trimmed by 2 bases and V by 2 bases; bases with no gene match: 3. CDR3 sequence reads: CASSFVDRGPGANVLTF. CDR3 DNA sequence: TGTGCCAGCAGCTTTGTGGACAGGGGGCCTGGGGCCAACGTCCTGACTTTC. The variable domain in full, with the rest retrieved from reference TRBV5-5 and TRBJ2-6, is DAGVTQSPTHLIKTRGQQVTLRCSPISGHKSVSWYQQVLGQGPQFIFQYYEKEERGRGNFPDRFSARQFPNYSSELNVNALLLGDSALYLCASSFVDRGPGANVLTFGAGSRLTVL.

This clonotype has ten or more counts. The chain has TRBV10-3 and TRBJ1-2; 8 nucleotides align to TRBD1. V lost 0 bases and J lost 1; bases outside the gene matches: 4. Germline V lookup: CDR1 ENHRY, CDR2 SYGVKD. CDR3 length: 16 residues. For the CDR3, the DNA is TGTGCCATCAGTGAGTCGACAGGGGTCGGTAACTATGGCTACACCTTC. The encoded protein is CAISESTGVGNYGYTF.

The CDR3 nucleotides are TGCAGCGGACAGGAGAATGAAAAACTGTTTTTT. As protein: CSGQENEKLFF. The V call is TRBV29-1, the J call TRBJ1-4; D is possibly TRBD1 (6 bases). The CDR3 spans 11 residues. Germline values: CDR1 SQVTM, CDR2 ANQGSEA. Trimming shortened V by 7 bases and J by 5 bases, and 8 bases separated the two germline ends. The full variable domain, with the rest looked up from reference TRBV29-1 and TRBJ1-4, is SAVISQKPSRDICQRGTSLTIQCQVDSQVTMMFWYRQQPGQSLTLIATANQGSEATYESGFVIDKFPISRPNLTFSTLTVSNMSPEDSSIYLCSGQENEKLFFGSGTQLSVL.

Ten or more counts support this clonotype. J is TRBJ2-4 and V is TRBV24-1; unclear D gene. In germline, CDR1 is KGHDR, CDR2 SFDVKD. Between the trimmed V and J ends, which lost 5 bases and 1 base, there was a span of 5 bases. The CDR3 loop spans 13 amino acids. This CDR3 reads CATSAVAKNIQYF. CDR3 DNA sequence: TGTGCCACCAGTGCCGTGGCCAAAAACATTCAGTACTTC.

This sequence joins TRBV20-1 and TRBJ1-2; D is possibly TRBD1 (6 bases). Germline lookup yields CDR1 DFQATT and CDR2 SNEGSKA (reference sequence). V was shortened by 4 bases and J by 1 base, with 10 bases between the two germline ends. The CDR3 contains 13 residues. CDR3 DNA sequence: TGCAGTGCTATCCGGGACAATAACTATGGCTACACCTTC. Translating it yields CSAIRDNNYGYTF.

This clonotype showed up many times. This chain uses TRBV12-3 or TRBV12-4 with TRBJ1-2; no clear D. This CDR3 has 13 residues. The V end was cut by 0 bases, the J end by 6 bases, with 8 bases between. CDR3 DNA: TGTGCCAGCAGTTTAGCAGGGAGGGATGGCTACACCTTC. Its translation: CASSLAGRDGYTF.

This sequence joins TRBV28 and TRBJ2-2; TRBD1 aligns across 8 bases. V shed 3 bases, J shed 2 bases, and the junction held 5 bases outside the gene matches. Germline CDR1 MDHEN, CDR2 SYDVKM. CDR3 length: 16 residues. Here the CDR3 reads CASSFARGLNTGELFF. In DNA, the CDR3 is TGTGCCAGCAGTTTCGCCAGGGGGCTCAACACCGGGGAGCTGTTTTTT.

This clonotype has at least ten counts. CDR3 amino acids: CASSLTAYSNQPQHF. DNA of the CDR3: TGTGCCAGCAGCTTAACGGCTTATAGCAATCAGCCCCAGCATTTT. The chain is built from TRBV7-8 and TRBJ1-5; D gene uncertain. This CDR3 has 15 residues. V lost 2 bases to trimming and J lost 0 bases, with 8 bases between them. The germline gives CDR1 SGHVS, CDR2 FQNEAQ. The complete variable domain, with remaining parts taken from reference TRBV7-8 and TRBJ1-5, reads GAGVSQSPRYKVAKRGQDVALRCDPISGHVSLFWYQQALGQGPEFLTYFQNEAQLDKSGLPSDRFFAERPEGSVSTLKIQRTQQEDSAVYLCASSLTAYSNQPQHFGDGTRLSIL.

This clonotype has ten or more counts. As DNA, the CDR3 is TGTGCCAGCAGTTACTCGTTAGGAAATGAGCAGTTCTTC. Translated, it gives CASSYSLGNEQFF. The chain recombines TRBV6-5 with TRBJ2-1, with D unresolved. The germline gives CDR1 MNHEY, CDR2 SVGAGI. V was clipped by 0 bases and J by 7 bases, with 7 bases between them. The CDR3 has 13 residues.

This clonotype was detected only a few times. This chain connects TRBV15 to TRBJ1-1; D uncertain. There are 14 residues in the CDR3. Germline values: CDR1 LNHNV, CDR2 YYDKDF (reference sequence). V dropped 3 bases and J dropped 4 bases, with 12 bases sitting between them. In nucleotides, the CDR3 is TGTGCCACCAGCAGGACACCGGTGGCCACTGAAGCTTTCTTT. Residues: CATSRTPVATEAFF.

This clonotype was counted a few times. The CDR3 protein is CSVEDRGRQRSGANVLTF. Written as DNA, the CDR3 is TGCAGCGTTGAAGATCGGGGTAGGCAGCGCTCTGGGGCCAACGTCCTGACTTTC. The chain uses TRBV29-1 and TRBJ2-6, with TRBD2 as a possible D gene (5 bases). CDR3 length equals 18 residues. Germline V gene sequence: CDR1 SQVTM, CDR2 ANQGSEA. The V end lost 0 bases, the J end lost 0 bases, and 15 bases lay between the germline ends.

This clonotype turned up a few times. The gene calls are TRBV6-2 or TRBV6-3 and TRBJ2-2; D possibly corresponds to TRBD2 (6 bases). The CDR3 is 17 amino acids. Trimming took off 2 bases at V and 1 base at J, with 14 bases between the two ends. The V gene's germline CDR1 is MNHEY and CDR2 SVGEGT. The CDR3 region has the DNA TGTGCCAGCAGTTACCGGTTACTAGCACAGAACACCGGGGAGCTGTTTTTT. Amino acid sequence: CASSYRLLAQNTGELFF.

This clonotype was seen a few times. The rearrangement uses TRBV20-1 and TRBJ2-3; tentatively, D is TRBD1 or TRBD2 (5 bases each). The ends were cut back, 1 base at V and 2 bases at J, with 16 bases in the middle. From germline, CDR1 is DFQATT and CDR2 SNEGSKA (reference sequence). The CDR3 runs to 16 residues. Here the CDR3 DNA reads TGCAGTGCTAGAGTGGGGGTAACATTCTCCACAGATACGCAGTATTTT. Its translation is CSARVGVTFSTDTQYF.

This clonotype was seen many times. CDR3 sequence reads: CASSYLAPDRDSSYEQYF. In DNA form, the CDR3 reads TGTGCCAGCAGTTATTTGGCCCCGGACAGGGACAGCTCCTACGAGCAGTACTTC. The V gene is TRBV6-7, the J gene TRBJ2-7; 8 bases line up with TRBD1. TRBV6-7 is assigned to the ORF class and has an uncertain function. The CDR3 extends over 18 amino acids. The junction had 13 bases not matched to a gene; V was cut back by 3 bases and J by 0 bases.

This clonotype was seen many times. V usage is TRBV6-2 or TRBV6-3 and J usage is TRBJ2-3, with a possible D match to TRBD1 (6 bases). The CDR3 is 16 residues long. The V end was cut by 4 bases, the J end by 1 base, with 15 bases between. CDR1 MNHEY and CDR2 SVGEGT come from the germline V gene. The CDR3 coding sequence is TGTGCCAGCAGTTTTTCAAGGGCAGGGGGCACAGATACGCAGTATTTT. Its translation is CASSFSRAGGTDTQYF.

This clonotype was picked up many times. The chain is built from TRBV29-1 and TRBJ1-1, with unresolved D. Germline CDR1 is SQVTM and CDR2 is ANQGSEA. This CDR3 contains 10 residues. V lost 7 bases to trimming and J lost 9 bases, with 12 bases between them. The CDR3 region has the DNA TGCAGCGCGGAGAGGGATCAAGCTTTCTTT. It specifies CSAERDQAFF. Based on the CDR3 plus reference TRBV29-1 and TRBJ1-1, the full variable domain is SAVISQKPSRDICQRGTSLTIQCQVDSQVTMMFWYRQQPGQSLTLIATANQGSEATYESGFVIDKFPISRPNLTFSTLTVSNMSPEDSSIYLCSAERDQAFFGQGTRLTVV.

This clonotype was found many times. V gene TRBV27 combines with J gene TRBJ2-1; the match to TRBD2 covers 9 bases. Germline CDR1 reads MNHEY; CDR2 reads SMNVEV (reference sequence). This CDR3 is 16 amino acids long. Losses at the gene ends were 2 bases for V and 5 bases for J; bases not matched to a gene: 7. The CDR3: CASSLGGGAWNNEQFF. The CDR3 DNA reads TGTGCCAGCAGTTTAGGCGGGGGGGCCTGGAACAATGAGCAGTTCTTC.

This clonotype was seen repeatedly, ten times or more. The chain recombines TRBV10-3 with TRBJ2-7; 12 nucleotides align to TRBD2. Germline assignment: CDR1 ENHRY and CDR2 SYGVKD. With V trimmed by 3 bases and J by 2 bases, 11 bases remained unmatched. The CDR3 is 18 residues long. CDR3 region: CAISEALAGGPVPYEQYF. The CDR3 DNA is TGTGCCATCAGTGAAGCCCTAGCGGGAGGGCCGGTCCCCTACGAGCAGTACTTC.

The sample holds many counts of this clonotype. The rearrangement joins TRBV6-5 to TRBJ2-1; 11 bases map to TRBD2. Germline V gene lookup returns CDR1 MNHEY and CDR2 SVGAGI. V shed 3 bases and J 7 bases; nucleotides not matched to a gene: 11. This CDR3 spans 17 amino acids. CDR3 in DNA: TGTGCCAGCAGTTATGGGACTAGCGGTGGGAGTTTAAATGAGCAGTTCTTC. Translated: CASSYGTSGGSLNEQFF.

This clonotype was detected ten times or more. The rearrangement links TRBV4-1 to TRBJ1-1; D uncertain. CDR1 MGHRA and CDR2 YSYEKL come from the germline V gene. The CDR3 totals 13 residues. V dropped 5 bases and J dropped 4 bases, with 11 bases sitting between them. CDR3 nucleotides: TGCGCCAGCAGCGCCCGGACTATCACTGAAGCTTTCTTT. Its translation is CASSARTITEAFF.

In its sample, this clonotype was seen many times. This chain joins TRBV7-8 and TRBJ1-2; 7 bases are a match to TRBD1. CDR3 length equals 13 residues. Germline V gene sequence: CDR1 SGHVS, CDR2 FQNEAQ. The ends lost 3 bases at V and 6 bases at J; junction bases unmatched: 4. CDR3 DNA: TGTGCCAGCAGCTTGACAGGGTCTGATGGCTACACCTTC. It specifies CASSLTGSDGYTF.

The V and J genes are TRBV27 and TRBJ1-6, with TRBD1 matching over 8 bases. The CDR3 is 17 amino acids. Germline assignment: CDR1 MNHEY and CDR2 SMNVEV (reference sequence). V trimming: 3 bases; J trimming: 4 bases; junction bases outside the gene matches: 8. DNA of the CDR3: TGTGCCAGCAGTTTCCGTTCAGGGGGCGCTTATAATTCACCCCTCCACTTT. This codes for CASSFRSGGAYNSPLHF.

This clonotype was seen many times. The genes are TRBV20-1 and TRBJ2-4; D is unclear. The germline V gene has CDR1 DFQATT and CDR2 SNEGSKA (reference sequence). This CDR3 contains 11 residues. Trimming shortened V by 3 bases and J by 11 bases, and 11 bases separated the two germline ends. The DNA for the CDR3 is TGCAGTGCTAGCCTCGACTTAGTTCAGTACTTC. Translating it yields CSASLDLVQYF.

In nucleotides, the CDR3 is TGTGCCAGTGACCGGGACAGGGGAGTTCGGCAGTACTTC. Translation: CASDRDRGVRQYF. The V gene is TRBV2, the J gene TRBJ2-7; TRBD1 agrees at 10 bases. The germline CDR1 and CDR2 sequences are SNHLY and FYNNEI. The CDR3 loop spans 13 amino acids. The J segment lost 9 bases and the V segment lost 9 bases, leaving 11 bases of the junction unmatched.

This clonotype was recorded many times. The chain uses TRBV7-8 and TRBJ1-1, with 7 bases that match TRBD1. The J segment lost 5 bases and the V segment lost 8 bases, leaving 23 bases of the junction unmatched. Germline V gives CDR1 SGHVS, CDR2 FQNEAQ. The CDR3 runs to 18 residues. CDR3 loop: CASLLTPWTGKLVTEAFF. CDR3 DNA: TGTGCCAGCCTTCTAACACCTTGGACAGGAAAACTAGTTACTGAAGCTTTCTTT.

This clonotype was counted many times. This chain joins TRBV2 and TRBJ2-1; 9 bases map to TRBD1. Germline V lookup: CDR1 SNHLY, CDR2 FYNNEI. V was clipped by 8 bases and J by 2 bases; unmatched bases: 7. The CDR3 contains 15 residues. This chain's CDR3 is CASQTGTGTYNEQFF. The CDR3 DNA is TGTGCCAGCCAGACCGGGACAGGGACCTACAATGAGCAGTTCTTC.

This clonotype was detected ten times or more. The CDR3 DNA reads as TGTGCCAGCTCACCCCGCGAAGCATCCTATGGCTACACCTTC. Translated: CASSPREASYGYTF. This chain links TRBV18 with TRBJ1-2; D remains unclear. The CDR3 is 14 residues long. CDR1 and CDR2 (germline): KGHSH, LQKENI. With 3 bases removed from V and 4 bases from J, the gap between germline ends came to 12 bases.

In this sample, this clonotype turned up many times. The chain links TRBV27 to TRBJ2-1; D is unresolved. V was trimmed by 4 bases and J by 4 bases, leaving 14 bases between them. Germline values: CDR1 MNHEY, CDR2 SMNVEV (reference sequence). This CDR3 has 15 amino acids. CDR3 DNA sequence: TGTGCCAGCAGTTACCGGCCGGGCCCTTACAATGAGCAGTTCTTC. Amino acids: CASSYRPGPYNEQFF.

This clonotype was seen a handful of times. The J gene is TRBJ2-1, the V gene TRBV7-2; D is undetermined. Germline V gene sequence: CDR1 SGHTA, CDR2 FQGNSA. CDR3 size: 12 residues. V dropped 3 bases and J dropped 9 bases, with 9 bases sitting between them. In DNA form, the CDR3 reads TGTGCCAGCAGCTTCCCCGCCGGTGAGCAGTTCTTC. This encodes CASSFPAGEQFF. Variable domain in full (rest from reference TRBV7-2 and TRBJ2-1): GAGVSQSPSNKVTEKGKDVELRCDPISGHTALYWYRQSLGQGLEFLIYFQGNSAPDKSGLPSDRFSAERTGGSVSTLTIQRTQQEDSAVYLCASSFPAGEQFFGPGTRLTVL.